This T cell receptor (beta chain) was retrieved from a study of PD-L1 blockade in urothelial cancer (dated by TCRdb to 2017 to 2019). Regarding the complete study: All patients started therapy in the mid-2010s and received atezolizumab 1,200 mg intravenously every 3 weeks. About 10 patients achieved durable clinical benefit and approximately 20 did not. In the same patients, pretreatment tumors underwent whole exome sequencing and RNA sequencing in addition to TCR sequencing. Progression-free survival longer than 6 months counted as durable clinical benefit, and TCR features were additionally tested against both progression-free and overall survival. The study was an exploratory multi-omic analysis of somatic, immune and clinical correlates of response to PD-L1 blockade with atezolizumab in urothelial cancer. About 85% of the roughly 29 patients were males with bladder-origin urothelial cancer, and about 65% of the roughly 30 reported a prior smoking history. Under 30 patients had pretreatment blood TCR-seq, approximately 24 had at least one posttreatment blood collection, and approximately 24 had tumor TCR-seq. Blood samples yielded a median of roughly 150,000 T cells and roughly 80,000 unique TCRs, with median clonality about 0.08. Patients had an ECOG performance status of 0 or 1 and had received between 0 and 3 prior chemotherapy regimens. Pretreatment tumor samples and matched peripheral blood, collected serially before and after atezolizumab treatment, underwent TCR sequencing. Blood samples were analyzed 3 weeks after the start of treatment (second dose) and 6 weeks after the start of treatment.

A word on this clone: It lacks a known antigen. No base qualities exist here, and no much larger clone lies one base off it.

The time point label corresponds to: peripheral blood 6 weeks after treatment start. A total of around 30 patients with locally advanced or metastatic urothelial carcinoma, treated at Memorial Sloan Kettering on a trial protocol, made up the cohort. Peripheral blood mononuclear cells were collected pretreatment and during treatment, with between 1 and 8 total time points per patient. The Qiagen DNeasy Blood extraction kit was used to purify genomic DNA from total PBMCs and tumor samples. PBMCs were collected pretreatment and during treatment and were isolated and stored as previously described. Each PCR received spiked-in synthetic TCR analog templates so that absolute template abundance could be estimated from read counts. Using the immunoSEQ assay, TCRbeta CDR3 regions were amplified from genomic DNA with bias-controlled V and J gene primers. Sequencing of rearranged TCRbeta segments was done at approximately 20X coverage. In the paper's pipeline: Sequencing errors were corrected by clustering, and CDR3s were annotated against IMGT so that V, D and J genes could be assigned. Downstream analyses used only productive TCRbeta rearrangements and left out out-of-frame or stop-codon sequences. To compute clonality, Shannon entropy was normalized by the log of the number of unique productive sequences and then subtracted from one. Fisher's exact test with Benjamini-Hochberg correction, at a threshold of adjusted p below 0.01, was used to find clones that differed between time points or between blood and tumor. TCRdb took over this immuneACCESS table, retaining in-frame rearrangements with V and J assigned. Such tables are incomplete; in checked studies, under half of the missing clones stem from an unresolved V gene, and the remainder is unexplained. V, J and clone size are those of that table, while D and trimming were read from the DNA. This sample holds fewer than 90,000 clones; 80% to 95% were observed only once. In total, the top ten clones hold around 0.87% of the sample.

What the authors observed across the whole study: Small sample size (n of about 29) and many exploratory analyses mean the results are intended to be hypothesis-generating. Patients with durable benefit showed greater expansion of tumor-associated TCR clones in peripheral blood 3 weeks after starting treatment (n of about 21, p = 0.022). A pretreatment peripheral blood TCR clonality below the median was linked to improved progression-free and overall survival.

The germline V gene specifies LGHNA as CDR1 and YNFKEQ as CDR2. The CDR3 contains 19 residues, cysteine and phenylalanine counted. The retained sequence is limited to the CDR3, 57 bases, with the frame set at the first base. At the junction V is shortened by 0 bases and J by 0 bases; bases outside the gene matches: 9. The sequence derives from an elderly woman with urothelial cancer. Source: PBMCs, taken around atezolizumab (anti-PD-L1) treatment. Recombination linked TRBV4-2 to TRBJ2-3, and TRBD1 matches 10 of the central bases. The CDR3 here reads CASSQDPLGTGVSTDTQYF. At the DNA level, the sequence is TGTGCCAGCAGCCAAGACCCCTTGGGGACAGGGGTGAGCACAGATACGCAGTATTTT.